This entry concerns a single T cell receptor (beta chain). Its antigen is as yet unknown. A read error may produce the germline difference seen at one junction end. This CDR3 spans 15 amino acids. Germline CDR1 and CDR2: GTSNPN and SVGIG (reference sequence). After constant-region reverse-primer amplification, full-length variable regions underwent semi-nested PCR with Nested Universal Primer A. TCRdb ran MiXCR on the 5' RACE reads and lists one entry per CDR3 protein. Of just under 65,000 distinct CDR3 sequences listed, about 20% were seen once; the top ten hold over 2.5%. The memory fraction was CD4+CD45RO+CD25- cells. Study results and limitations: In terms of TCR gene usage, tumor memory CD4+ T cells clustered together with blood and lymph node memory CD4+ cells, as well as with lymph node naive CD4+ cells. The larger cohort examined one V-J beta rearrangement, not whole repertoires.

This TCR was recovered from a female donor with breast cancer. V usage is TRBV30 and J usage is TRBJ2-6; D possibly corresponds to TRBD2 (6 bases). Input material: memory CD4+ T cells sorted from a lymph node. Subset: memory CD4+ T cells, CD4+CD45RO+CD25-. CDR3 in DNA: TGTGCCTTGACTAGGGGAGGCGCTGGGGCCACCGTCCTGACTTTC. Protein: CALTRGGAGATVLTF.